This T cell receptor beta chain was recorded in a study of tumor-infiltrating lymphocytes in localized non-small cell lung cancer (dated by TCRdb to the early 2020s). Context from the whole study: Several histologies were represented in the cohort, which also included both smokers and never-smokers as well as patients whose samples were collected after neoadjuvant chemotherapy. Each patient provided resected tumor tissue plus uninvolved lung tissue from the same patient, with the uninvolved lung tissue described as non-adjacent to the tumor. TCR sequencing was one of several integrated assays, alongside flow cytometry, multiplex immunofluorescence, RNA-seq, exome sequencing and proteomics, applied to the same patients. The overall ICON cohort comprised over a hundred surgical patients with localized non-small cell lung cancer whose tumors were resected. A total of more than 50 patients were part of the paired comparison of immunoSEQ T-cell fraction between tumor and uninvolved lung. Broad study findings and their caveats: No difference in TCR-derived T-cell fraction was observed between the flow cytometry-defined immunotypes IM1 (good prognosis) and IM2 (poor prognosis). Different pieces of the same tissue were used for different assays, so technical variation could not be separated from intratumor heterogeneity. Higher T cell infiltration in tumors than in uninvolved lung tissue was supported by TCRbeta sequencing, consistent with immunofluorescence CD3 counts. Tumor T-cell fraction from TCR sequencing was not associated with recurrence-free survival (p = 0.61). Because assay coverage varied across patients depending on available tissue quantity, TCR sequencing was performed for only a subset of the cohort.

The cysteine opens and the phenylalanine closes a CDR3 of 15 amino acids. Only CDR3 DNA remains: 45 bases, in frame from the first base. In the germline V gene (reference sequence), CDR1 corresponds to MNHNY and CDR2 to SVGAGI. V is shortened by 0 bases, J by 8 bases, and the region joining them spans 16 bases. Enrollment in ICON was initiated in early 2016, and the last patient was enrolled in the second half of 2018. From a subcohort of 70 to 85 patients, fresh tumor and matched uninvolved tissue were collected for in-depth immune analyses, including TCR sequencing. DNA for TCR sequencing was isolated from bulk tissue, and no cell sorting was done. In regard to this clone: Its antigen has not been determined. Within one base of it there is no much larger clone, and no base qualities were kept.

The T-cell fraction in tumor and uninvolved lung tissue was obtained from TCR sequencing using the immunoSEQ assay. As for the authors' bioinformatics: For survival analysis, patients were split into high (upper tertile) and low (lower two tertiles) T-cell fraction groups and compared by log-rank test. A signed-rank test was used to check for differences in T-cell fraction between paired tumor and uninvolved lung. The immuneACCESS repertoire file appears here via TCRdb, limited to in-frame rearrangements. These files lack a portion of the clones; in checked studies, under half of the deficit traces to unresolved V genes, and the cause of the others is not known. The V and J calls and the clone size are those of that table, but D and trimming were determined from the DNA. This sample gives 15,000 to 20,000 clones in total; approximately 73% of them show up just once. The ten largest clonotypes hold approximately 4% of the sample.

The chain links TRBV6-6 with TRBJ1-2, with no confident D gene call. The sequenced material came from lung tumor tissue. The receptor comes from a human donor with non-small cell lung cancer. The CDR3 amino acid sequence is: CASSYSSREGRGYTF. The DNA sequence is TGTGCCAGCAGTTACTCCTCCCGGGAGGGTCGCGGCTACACCTTC.